Following are 32 T cell receptor beta chains from one sample sequenced in a study of T cell changes during pregnancy in multiple sclerosis. The assay was immunoSEQ multiplex PCR, and TCRdb's table has in-frame clones only and misses some. Of 36,000 or so clones in the sample, 88% were seen once. Sequenced material: CD4+ T cells from peripheral blood mononuclear cells, taken in the first trimester of pregnancy. Source of these receptors: a female donor with multiple sclerosis, enrolled in a pregnancy study.

V is TRBV21-1 and J is TRBJ1-5; the table's D gene call, TRBD1, was not cross checked with the DNA. TRBV21-1 has pseudogene status. There are 19 residues in the CDR3. The chain's CDR3 is CASSKGRRAGDREDQPQHF. Here the CDR3 DNA reads TGTGCCAGCAGCAAAGGCCGGCGGGCCGGCGACAGGGAGGATCAGCCCCAGCATTTT.

The V gene is TRBV6-1, the J gene TRBJ1-4; D unclear. This CDR3 contains 14 residues. Trimming removed 0 bases from V and 8 bases from J, with 10 bases in between. From germline, CDR1 is MNHNS and CDR2 SASEGT. The CDR3 loop is CASSEASRGEKLFF. CDR3 coding DNA: TGTGCCAGCAGTGAAGCATCCCGGGGAGAAAAACTGTTTTTT.

The chain uses TRBV2 and TRBJ1-4; perhaps TRBD1 as D (5 bases). V lost 6 bases, J lost 3 bases, and 14 bases lay in between. The CDR3 spans 15 residues. CDR1 is SNHLY, CDR2 FYNNEI, per germline. CDR3 in DNA: TGTGCCAGCAGCAACTGGACACCCTCTAATGAAAAACTGTTTTTT. Its protein product is CASSNWTPSNEKLFF.

V usage is TRBV5-1 and J usage is TRBJ1-4; 12 bases align to TRBD1. V shed 4 bases, J shed 7 bases, and the junction held 8 bases outside the gene matches. This CDR3 is built from 16 residues. In germline, CDR1 is SGHRS, CDR2 YFSETQ. CDR3 in amino acids: CASSPRDRGPREKLFF. In nucleotides, the CDR3 is TGCGCCAGCAGCCCTAGGGACAGGGGGCCTCGTGAAAAACTGTTTTTT.

This chain links TRBV5-1 with TRBJ1-2, with TRBD1 as a possible D gene (6 bases). Between the trimmed V and J ends, which lost 3 bases and 0 bases, there was a span of 12 bases. The CDR3 extends over 15 amino acids. Germline V CDR1 and CDR2: SGHRS, YFSETQ. This CDR3 reads CASSSLTGTNYGYTF. The CDR3 DNA reads as TGCGCCAGCAGCTCGCTGACAGGAACTAACTATGGCTACACCTTC.

The V and J genes are TRBV6-6 and TRBJ2-7; possibly TRBD1 for D (5 bases). V lost 6 bases and J lost 9, with 18 bases in between. Looked up from germline, CDR1 is MNHNY and CDR2 is SVGAGI (reference sequence). This CDR3 contains 13 residues. This CDR3 reads CASSPKGFRRQYF. The CDR3 nucleotides are TGTGCCAGCAGCCCGAAGGGGTTCAGGCGGCAGTACTTC.

V usage is TRBV9 and J usage is TRBJ1-4, with 7 positions matching TRBD1. The length of the CDR3 is 15 residues. Trimming at V came to 4 bases and at J to 8 bases, leaving 11 bases not matched to a gene. Germline V CDR1 and CDR2: SGDLS, YYNGEE. The DNA for the CDR3 is TGTGCCAGCAGCCTCGTGCCCGGGACAGTAGAAAAACTGTTTTTT. Its protein is CASSLVPGTVEKLFF.

The table lists this clone with a few counts. This chain joins TRBV5-1 and TRBJ2-6; D not certain. Trimming pared 3 bases from V and 0 bases from J, leaving 10 bases between. CDR1 and CDR2 from the germline V gene are SGHRS and YFSETQ. This CDR3 spans 16 amino acids. The CDR3 loop reads CASSSSTNSGANVLTF. The CDR3 region has the DNA TGCGCCAGCAGCTCCTCGACAAACTCTGGGGCCAACGTCCTGACTTTC. Drawing the rest from reference TRBV5-1 and TRBJ2-6, the complete variable domain is KAGVTQTPRYLIKTRGQQVTLSCSPISGHRSVSWYQQTPGQGLQFLFEYFSETQRNKGNFPGRFSGRQFSNSRSEMNVSTLELGDSALYLCASSSSTNSGANVLTFGAGSRLTVL.

The chain carries TRBV11-2 and TRBJ2-1; 7 bases line up with TRBD2. Germline loops: CDR1 SGHAT, CDR2 FQNNGV. The length of the CDR3 is 13 residues. Germline trimming cut 0 bases from V and 8 bases from J; bases unmatched to any gene: 1. The chain's CDR3 is CASSLDRGDEQFF. CDR3 DNA sequence: TGTGCCAGCAGCTTAGATCGGGGGGATGAGCAGTTCTTC.

The rearrangement joins TRBV4-1 to TRBJ2-1; the match to TRBD2 covers 11 bases. The junction had 9 bases not matched to a gene; V was cut back by 1 base and J by 7 bases. The CDR3 length is 17 residues. The germline V gene has CDR1 MGHRA and CDR2 YSYEKL. The CDR3 region has the DNA TGCGCCAGCAGCCAAGGAAGAACTAGCGGGAGTGGAAATGAGCAGTTCTTC. Amino acids: CASSQGRTSGSGNEQFF.

The V and J genes are TRBV28 and TRBJ2-1; D uncertain. Germline CDR1 and CDR2: MDHEN and SYDVKM. V lost 8 bases and J lost 0, with 8 bases in between. The CDR3 consists of 13 residues. The CDR3 DNA follows: TGTGCCAGCCTGTCTAGCTCCTACAATGAGCAGTTCTTC. Protein product: CASLSSSYNEQFF.

The J gene is TRBJ2-2, the V gene TRBV2, with D maybe TRBD2 (6 bases). The germline CDR1 and CDR2 sequences are SNHLY and FYNNEI. The CDR3 is made up of 15 amino acids. Trimming removed 9 bases from V and 2 bases from J, with 16 bases in between. The DNA of the CDR3 is TGTGCCAGTCGGGAGCAAGGCCTTAACACCGGGGAGCTGTTTTTT. It encodes CASREQGLNTGELFF. The full variable domain, completed using reference TRBV2 and TRBJ2-2, is EPEVTQTPSHQVTQMGQEVILRCVPISNHLYFYWYRQILGQKVEFLVSFYNNEISEKSEIFDDQFSVERPDGSNFTLKIRSTKLEDSAMYFCASREQGLNTGELFFGEGSRLTVL.

V usage is TRBV18 and J usage is TRBJ2-7; possible D gene TRBD2, 6 bases. The V gene's germline CDR1 is KGHSH and CDR2 LQKENI. V was clipped by 4 bases and J by 4 bases, with 17 bases between them. The CDR3 is made up of 15 amino acids. This chain's CDR3 is CASSQTTSPYYEQYF. In DNA form, the CDR3 reads TGTGCCAGCTCACAGACAACTAGCCCTTATTACGAGCAGTACTTC. The whole variable domain, filled in from reference TRBV18 and TRBJ2-7, reads NAGVMQNPRHLVRRRGQEARLRCSPMKGHSHVYWYRQLPEEGLKFMVYLQKENIIDESGMPKERFSAEFPKEGPSILRIQQVVRGDSAAYFCASSQTTSPYYEQYFGPGTRLTVT.

The chain employs TRBV11-2 and TRBJ1-6; 7 bases are shared with TRBD1. The CDR3 consists of 15 residues. The germline V gene encodes CDR1 SGHAT and CDR2 FQNNGV. V trimming: 5 bases; J trimming: 3 bases; junction bases outside the gene matches: 4. Here the CDR3 reads CASSLGDSYNSPLHF. CDR3 DNA sequence: TGTGCCAGCAGCCTTGGGGACAGCTATAATTCACCCCTCCACTTT.

J is TRBJ2-3 and V is TRBV5-1; D might be TRBD2 (6 bases). Germline V lookup: CDR1 SGHRS, CDR2 YFSETQ. The ends were cut back, 5 bases at V and 2 bases at J, with 15 bases in the middle. The CDR3 contains 15 residues. CDR3 coding DNA: TGCGCCAGCAGTCCGCGGGGCCTCCTCACAGATACGCAGTATTTT. Protein product: CASSPRGLLTDTQYF.

The chain carries TRBV19 and TRBJ2-7; maybe TRBD1 (6 bases). Germline V gene sequence: CDR1 LNHDA, CDR2 SQIVND (reference sequence). V was cut by 4 bases and J by 6 bases, with 19 bases left in between. The CDR3 sequence is 15 residues long. The CDR3 DNA reads as TGTGCCAGTAGTACCCGCGGCAGGGGTATATCCGAGCAGTACTTC. As protein: CASSTRGRGISEQYF.

The J gene is TRBJ2-4, the V gene TRBV2; 9 positions match TRBD1. Germline CDR1 SNHLY, CDR2 FYNNEI. Trimming took 4 bases from V and 9 from J; bases not matched to a gene: 7. The CDR3 length is 14 residues. This CDR3 reads CASSADRGTLIQYF. For the CDR3, the DNA is TGTGCCAGCAGTGCGGACAGGGGTACGCTCATTCAGTACTTC. The full variable domain, rest sourced from reference TRBV2 and TRBJ2-4, is EPEVTQTPSHQVTQMGQEVILRCVPISNHLYFYWYRQILGQKVEFLVSFYNNEISEKSEIFDDQFSVERPDGSNFTLKIRSTKLEDSAMYFCASSADRGTLIQYFGAGTRLSVL.

Regarding this clone: Relative to the germline gene, one junction end is altered; a read error may explain this. CDR3 protein: CASSESSGGSSSEQYF. CDR3 DNA sequence: TGCGCCAGCAGTGAGTCCAGCGGGGGGAGTTCCTCCGAGCAGTACTTC. The V gene is TRBV10-2, the J gene TRBJ2-7; 9 nucleotides align to TRBD2. Germline lookup yields CDR1 WSHSY and CDR2 SAAADI. The CDR3 contains 16 residues.

The rearrangement links TRBV7-8 to TRBJ1-6; possibly TRBD1 for D (6 bases). CDR3 length equals 16 residues. Germline V CDR1 and CDR2: SGHVS, FQNEAQ. With 2 bases removed from V and 4 bases from J, the gap between germline ends came to 12 bases. This chain's CDR3 is CASSLIGGGYNSPLHF. CDR3 DNA sequence: TGTGCCAGCAGCTTAATAGGGGGGGGATATAATTCACCCCTCCACTTT.

The chain has TRBV11-2 and TRBJ2-7; D remains unclear. Germline loops: CDR1 SGHAT, CDR2 FQNNGV. There are 14 residues in the CDR3. With 5 bases removed from V and 4 bases from J, the gap between germline ends came to 15 bases. As DNA, the CDR3 is TGTGCCAGCAGCCCCAGCCCAATACAGTACGAGCAGTACTTC. This gives the protein CASSPSPIQYEQYF.

The chain couples TRBV10-3 to TRBJ1-2; 10 bases line up with TRBD1. This CDR3 has 14 amino acids. V shed 6 bases and J 6 bases; nucleotides not matched to a gene: 7. Germline V gene lookup returns CDR1 ENHRY and CDR2 SYGVKD. The CDR3 region is CAIRETGGGDGYTF. CDR3 nucleotide sequence: TGTGCCATCAGGGAGACAGGGGGCGGCGATGGCTACACCTTC.

The rearrangement uses TRBV30 and TRBJ1-2, with 7 bases fitting TRBD1. With V trimmed by 1 base and J by 8 bases, 7 bases remained unmatched. The CDR3 is made up of 13 amino acids. Germline CDR1 reads GTSNPN; CDR2 reads SVGIG (reference sequence). The CDR3 bases are TGTGCCTGGAGTGGGACAGGTCTTTCCGGCTACACCTTC. This translates into CAWSGTGLSGYTF. Looking up the rest from reference TRBV30 and TRBJ1-2 gives the full variable domain: SQTIHQWPATLVQPVGSPLSLECTVEGTSNPNLYWYRQAAGRGLQLLFYSVGIGQISSEVPQNLSASRPQDRQFILSSKKLLLSDSGFYLCAWSGTGLSGYTFGSGTRLTVV.

DNA for the CDR3: TGTGCCAGCAGTTATTCAGTCGGGACAGGGGGGGATACGCAGTATTTT. This translates into CASSYSVGTGGDTQYF. The chain joins TRBV6-6 to TRBJ2-3, with 11 bases fitting TRBD1. The J segment lost 6 bases and the V segment lost 3 bases, leaving 8 bases of the junction unmatched. Germline V gene lookup returns CDR1 MNHNY and CDR2 SVGAGI (reference sequence). This CDR3 is 16 amino acids long.

The rearrangement uses TRBV9 and TRBJ1-2; weak D call: TRBD1 (6 bases). CDR1 is SGDLS and CDR2 is YYNGEE in the germline V gene. Trimming removed 0 bases from V and 2 bases from J, with 11 bases in between. This CDR3 spans 15 amino acids. CDR3 nucleotide sequence: TGTGCCAGCAGCGTAGGATCCAGGGGAAACTATGGCTACACCTTC. The encoded protein is CASSVGSRGNYGYTF. The full variable domain, in which reference TRBV9 and TRBJ1-2 provide the parts outside the CDR3, is DSGVTQTPKHLITATGQRVTLRCSPRSGDLSVYWYQQSLDQGLQFLIQYYNGEERAKGNILERFSAQQFPDLHSELNLSSLELGDSALYFCASSVGSRGNYGYTFGSGTRLTVV.

The V call is TRBV28, the J call TRBJ1-3; D is undetermined. The CDR3 has 16 residues. Germline CDR1 MDHEN, CDR2 SYDVKM. Trimming stripped 1 base from V and 7 bases from J, with 17 bases between. This CDR3 reads CASSLFGLQRWNTIYF. CDR3 DNA: TGTGCCAGCAGTTTATTTGGCTTACAGAGATGGAACACCATATATTTT.

In its sample, this clone was seen once. This chain links TRBV18 with TRBJ1-5; tentative D call: TRBD1 (6 bases). CDR1 is KGHSH and CDR2 is LQKENI in the germline V gene. Trimming stripped 4 bases from V and 2 bases from J, with 15 bases between. The CDR3 contains 16 residues. CDR3: CASSLVRGGGNQPQHF. CDR3 sequence (DNA): TGTGCCAGCTCACTAGTACGAGGGGGGGGCAATCAGCCCCAGCATTTT.

The gene calls are TRBV7-2 and TRBJ1-6, with TRBD1 identical over 8 bases. V lost 1 base and J lost 6; bases outside the gene matches: 8. This CDR3 has 17 residues. The germline gives CDR1 SGHTA, CDR2 FQGNSA. The CDR3 protein is CASSLGPGGFFNSPLHF. CDR3 nucleotide sequence: TGTGCCAGCAGCTTAGGCCCAGGGGGCTTTTTTAATTCACCCCTCCACTTT. Full variable domain (outside the CDR3, taken from reference TRBV7-2 and TRBJ1-6): GAGVSQSPSNKVTEKGKDVELRCDPISGHTALYWYRQSLGQGLEFLIYFQGNSAPDKSGLPSDRFSAERTGGSVSTLTIQRTQQEDSAVYLCASSLGPGGFFNSPLHFGNGTRLTVT.

The gene calls are TRBV28 and TRBJ2-5; 8 bases agree with TRBD1. Looked up from germline, CDR1 is MDHEN and CDR2 is SYDVKM. Trimming cost V 2 bases and J 5 bases; bases outside gene matches: 7. This CDR3 has 15 amino acids. The CDR3 reads CASSLPTGVGETQYF. CDR3 nucleotide sequence: TGTGCCAGCAGTTTACCGACAGGGGTCGGGGAGACCCAGTACTTC.

The chain joins TRBV10-3 to TRBJ2-3, with 9 bases aligning to TRBD2. V dropped 0 bases and J dropped 1; count of bases not matched to a gene: 11. Germline loops: CDR1 ENHRY, CDR2 SYGVKD. CDR3 length equals 19 residues. The CDR3 spells CAISESNSGGLVGTDTQYF. In nucleotides, the CDR3 is TGTGCCATCAGTGAGTCGAATAGCGGGGGCCTTGTTGGCACAGATACGCAGTATTTT.

The chain carries TRBV5-1 and TRBJ1-1; no firm D call. V lost 0 bases to trimming and J lost 1 base, with 16 bases between them. The germline gives CDR1 SGHRS, CDR2 YFSETQ. CDR3 length: 17 amino acids. The CDR3 DNA sequence: TGCGCCAGCAGCTTGGGGCATGGACTCGGCCGGAACACTGAAGCTTTCTTT. Protein sequence: CASSLGHGLGRNTEAFF.

This chain uses TRBV19 with TRBJ1-2, with TRBD1 matching over 8 bases. V lost 5 bases and J lost 4; bases outside the gene matches: 15. Per germline, CDR1 LNHDA and CDR2 SQIVND (reference sequence). This CDR3 is 17 amino acids long. This CDR3 reads CASSDRGALTLGYGYTF. The CDR3 DNA is TGTGCCAGTAGTGACAGGGGCGCTCTGACCCTTGGCTATGGCTACACCTTC.

This chain joins TRBV13 and TRBJ2-1, with 10 bases fitting TRBD1. With 6 bases clipped from V and 6 bases from J, the junction kept 11 bases outside the gene matches. Germline assignment: CDR1 PRHDT and CDR2 FYEKMQ (reference sequence). The CDR3 is 16 residues long. CDR3 DNA: TGTGCCAGCAGGCCTGACAGGGGGCGTTTGATCAATGAGCAGTTCTTC. Translated: CASRPDRGRLINEQFF.